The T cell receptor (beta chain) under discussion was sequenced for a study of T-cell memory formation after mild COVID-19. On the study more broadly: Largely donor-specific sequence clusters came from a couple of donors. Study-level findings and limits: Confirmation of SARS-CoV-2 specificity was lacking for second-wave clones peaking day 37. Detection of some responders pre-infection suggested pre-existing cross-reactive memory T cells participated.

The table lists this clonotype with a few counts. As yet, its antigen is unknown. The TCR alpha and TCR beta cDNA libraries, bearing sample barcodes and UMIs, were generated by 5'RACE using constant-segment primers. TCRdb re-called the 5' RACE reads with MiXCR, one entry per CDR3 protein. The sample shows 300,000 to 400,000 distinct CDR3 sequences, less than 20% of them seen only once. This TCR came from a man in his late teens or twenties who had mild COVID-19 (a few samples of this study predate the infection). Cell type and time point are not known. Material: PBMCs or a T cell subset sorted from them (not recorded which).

CDR3 coding DNA: TGTGCCAGCAGTGGGCCGGGACTAGCGGTGGAGACCCAGTACTTC. Encoded protein: CASSGPGLAVETQYF. The V and J genes are TRBV12-3 or TRBV12-4 and TRBJ2-5, with 11 bases aligning to TRBD2. Trimming at V came to 5 bases and at J to 5 bases, leaving 7 bases not matched to a gene. The CDR3 spans 15 residues.